This T cell receptor beta chain was found in a study of T cells in Graves' hyperthyroidism and ophthalmopathy. This clonotype was counted at least ten times. What it recognizes is unknown. Amplification of TCR beta CDR3 regions was performed using RNA transcripts as template. First-round RT-PCR with HTBI primers amplified the TCR CDR3 region. TCRdb independently ran MiXCR on the multiplex PCR reads; one entry per CDR3 protein. Of approximately 250,000 distinct CDR3 sequences listed, approximately 23% were seen once; the top ten hold around 32%. Uncontrolled infection, other autoimmune disease, pregnancy or lactation excluded patients. The PBMCs studied were ones that came from 8 to 10 ml fresh peripheral blood. The CDR3 is made up of 16 amino acids. V gave up 4 bases and J gave up 0 bases, with 16 bases separating them. Looked up from germline, CDR1 is MGHRA and CDR2 is YSYEKL. Study observations and caveats: Ophthalmopathy stood apart from stable hyperthyroidism in a 13 V-J model. Most thyroid clonotypes that were expanded above 0.001 also turned up in blood.

This sequence originates from a woman aged 40 to 50 with Graves' ophthalmopathy. The sequencing input was blood. V gene TRBV4-1 combines with J gene TRBJ2-7; D is perhaps TRBD2 (6 bases). CDR3 coding DNA: TGCGCCAGCAGCCCACCCACCGGGACTGGCTCCTACGAGCAGTACTTC. Its protein product is CASSPPTGTGSYEQYF.